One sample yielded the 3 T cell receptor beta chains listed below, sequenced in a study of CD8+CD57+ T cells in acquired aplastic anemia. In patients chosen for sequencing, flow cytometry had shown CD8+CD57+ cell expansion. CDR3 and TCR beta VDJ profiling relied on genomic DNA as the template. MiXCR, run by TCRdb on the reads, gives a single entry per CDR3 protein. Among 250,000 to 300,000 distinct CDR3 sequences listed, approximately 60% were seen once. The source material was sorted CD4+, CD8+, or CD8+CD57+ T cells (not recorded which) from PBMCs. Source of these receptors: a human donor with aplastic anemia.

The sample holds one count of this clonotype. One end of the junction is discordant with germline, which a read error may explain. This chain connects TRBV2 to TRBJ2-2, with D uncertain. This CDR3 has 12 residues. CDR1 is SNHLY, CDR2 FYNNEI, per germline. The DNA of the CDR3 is TGTGCCACCAGTGATCCTGGCGGGGAGCTGTTTTTT. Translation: CATSDPGGELFF.

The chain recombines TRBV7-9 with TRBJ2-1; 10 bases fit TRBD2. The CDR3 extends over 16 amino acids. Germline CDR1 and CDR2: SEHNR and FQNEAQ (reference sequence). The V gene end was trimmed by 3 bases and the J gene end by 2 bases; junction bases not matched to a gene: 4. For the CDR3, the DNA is TGTGCCAGCAGCTTTAGGACTAGCGGCACCTACAATGAGCAGTTCTTC. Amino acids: CASSFRTSGTYNEQFF.

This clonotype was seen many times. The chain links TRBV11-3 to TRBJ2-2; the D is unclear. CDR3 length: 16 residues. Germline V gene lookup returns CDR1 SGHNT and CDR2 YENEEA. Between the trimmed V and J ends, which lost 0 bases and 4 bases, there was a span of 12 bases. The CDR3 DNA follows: TGTGCCAGCAGCTTAGATCCAGGCCCGGGCACCGGGGAGCTGTTTTTT. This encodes CASSLDPGPGTGELFF.